This TCR beta chain was recorded in a study of blood T cell repertoires in COVID-19. In the source study's methods: Amplification of reference gene primers was used by the study to estimate nucleated cell counts. Only in-frame clones appear in the TCRdb table, and some are missing; sequencing was by immunoSEQ multiplex PCR. The V and J calls and clone size come from that table; D and trimming were worked out from the DNA. The sample records about 160,000 clones, about 86% being singletons. The table lists this clone with a count of one. V lost 3 bases and J 3 bases, leaving 14 bases between the germline ends. Germline V CDR1 and CDR2: SGDLS, YYNGEE. The CDR3 spans 15 residues.

Sequenced sample: peripheral blood. The origin of this receptor is a man aged 50 or older with active or convalescent COVID-19. V usage is TRBV9 and J usage is TRBJ2-3, with TRBD2 as a possible D gene (5 bases). The DNA for the CDR3 is TGTGCCAGCAGCGCCCGCGCGGGCTTTACAGATACGCAGTATTTT. As protein: CASSARAGFTDTQYF.